The next 11 T cell receptor beta chains were all read from a single sample in a study of human T cells and chemical hapten exposure. Described time point: patch test 1, 2 weeks after DPC sensitization. Documented treatment: therapeutic diphenylcyclopropenone sensitization with weekly scalp DPC. From the RACE reads, TCRdb called clonotypes with MiXCR, one entry per CDR3 protein. The sample has approximately 49,000 distinct CDR3 sequences; roughly 9.5% are singletons. Sequences were derived from whole blood, sampled in connection with sensitization to the hapten diphenylcyclopropenone (DPC). Receptors were obtained from a woman aged 45-59 years with alopecia areata. Some clones in this sample may be carry-over from other donors' samples.

The chain has TRBV29-1 and TRBJ1-1, with unresolved D. The CDR3 covers 14 residues. In germline, CDR1 is SQVTM, CDR2 ANQGSEA. Trimming removed 6 bases at V and 2 bases at J, with 16 bases between. The CDR3 nucleotides read TGCAGCGTAGACGGCCGTTACCTAAACACTGAAGCTTTCTTT. Translation: CSVDGRYLNTEAFF.

This clonotype has a handful of counts. This rearrangement joins TRBV27 to TRBJ2-1; 9 bases align to TRBD2. Germline trimming cut 5 bases from V and 5 bases from J; bases unmatched to any gene: 10. The CDR3 spans 16 residues. The germline V gene encodes CDR1 MNHEY and CDR2 SMNVEV (reference sequence). Written as DNA, the CDR3 is TGTGCCAGCAGTAAAAATCCACGGACTAGCGACAATGAGCAGTTCTTC. Amino acids: CASSKNPRTSDNEQFF.

A note on this clonotype: This may be a read error: a much more frequent sequence differs by one nucleotide. The J gene is TRBJ1-1, the V gene TRBV29-1, with unresolved D. The CDR3 totals 16 residues. Trimming shortened V by 4 bases and J by 1 base, and 19 bases separated the two germline ends. Germline values: CDR1 SQVTM, CDR2 ANQGSEA. In DNA form, the CDR3 reads TGCAGCGTTGCATCCTCGTACTGGTCAGGGAACACTGAAGCTTTCTTT. It is translated as CSVASSYWSGNTEAFF.

In its sample, this clonotype was seen many times. The J gene is TRBJ2-1, the V gene TRBV2; the D is unclear. Germline CDR1 is SNHLY and CDR2 is FYNNEI. V was shortened by 8 bases and J by 8 bases, with 16 bases between the two germline ends. The CDR3 is 13 residues long. CDR3 region: CASELGFQDEQFF. The DNA of the CDR3 is TGTGCCAGCGAGTTGGGGTTTCAGGATGAGCAGTTCTTC.

This clonotype was seen a handful of times. The chain uses TRBV18 and TRBJ1-5; 11 bases agree with TRBD1. The CDR3 consists of 15 residues. The trim removed 0 bases at V and 6 bases at J, leaving 1 base unmatched. Per the germline V gene, CDR1 is KGHSH and CDR2 is LQKENI. DNA for the CDR3: TGTGCCAGCTCACCACCGGGACAGGGGGGTCAGCCCCAGCATTTT. Its protein product is CASSPPGQGGQPQHF.

A few counts support this clonotype. The chain combines TRBV28 with TRBJ2-1; 12 positions agree with TRBD2. Germline V lookup: CDR1 MDHEN, CDR2 SYDVKM. The CDR3 length is 20 residues. The trim removed 4 bases at V and 0 bases at J, leaving 13 bases unmatched. This chain's CDR3 is CASSYNGLAGGPSSYNEQFF. The CDR3 region has the DNA TGTGCCAGCAGTTACAACGGGCTAGCGGGAGGGCCGAGCTCCTACAATGAGCAGTTCTTC.

Many counts were recorded for this clonotype. The chain has TRBV4-1 and TRBJ1-4, with TRBD1 matching over 11 bases. The CDR3 spans 16 residues. CDR1 and CDR2 from the germline V gene are MGHRA and YSYEKL. V shed 3 bases, J shed 4 bases, and the junction held 4 bases outside the gene matches. CDR3 nucleotides: TGCGCCAGCAGCCAGGACGGGACAGGGGGTAATGAAAAACTGTTTTTT. Translated, it gives CASSQDGTGGNEKLFF.

This clonotype was seen ten or more times. The chain links TRBV3-1 to TRBJ1-5; D call uncertain. Trimming took 4 bases from V and 2 from J, leaving 9 bases between them. The CDR3 loop spans 14 amino acids. Germline V gene sequence: CDR1 LGHDT, CDR2 YNNKEL (reference sequence). The CDR3 DNA sequence: TGTGCCAGCAGCCCCAGTCCTGGCAATCAGCCCCAGCATTTT. Its translation is CASSPSPGNQPQHF.

This clonotype was seen at least ten times. The J gene is TRBJ2-5, the V gene TRBV7-6; 7 nucleotides align to TRBD1. The germline CDR1 and CDR2 sequences are SGHVS and FNYEAQ. V lost 2 bases, J lost 4 bases, and 7 bases stayed unmatched. There are 15 residues in the CDR3. CDR3 nucleotide sequence: TGTGCCAGCAGCTTAACAACGACAGGGACAGAGACCCAGTACTTC. Translation: CASSLTTTGTETQYF.

This clonotype was observed many times. This sequence joins TRBV20-1 and TRBJ2-1; perhaps TRBD2 as D (7 bases). Per germline, CDR1 DFQATT and CDR2 SNEGSKA (reference sequence). The ends were cut back, 0 bases at V and 2 bases at J, with 11 bases in the middle. The CDR3 is 15 amino acids. As DNA, the CDR3 is TGCAGTGCTAGAGACCGGGGGGCACCCTACAATGAGCAGTTCTTC. Translating gives CSARDRGAPYNEQFF.

The table lists this clonotype with many counts. The gene calls are TRBV10-3 and TRBJ2-3; D not resolved. The CDR3 totals 14 residues. Germline V gives CDR1 ENHRY, CDR2 SYGVKD. The germline V and J ends were trimmed by 3 bases and 0 bases, with 7 bases remaining between them. The CDR3 nucleotides read TGTGCCATCAGTGATCGGGCGAGCACAGATACGCAGTATTTT. This codes for CAISDRASTDTQYF.